This TCR beta chain stems from a study of regulatory T cells in long-lasting Graves disease (dated by TCRdb to the early 2020s). A note on the overall study: Newly diagnosed Graves' disease patients had taken antithyroid drugs for less than 3 months. Persistent Graves' disease patients were compared with newly diagnosed Graves' disease patients by peripheral blood TCR sequencing and RNA sequencing. The study was conducted in China and was registered as a clinical trial. A total of 35 or so samples were covered by TCR sequencing, comprising approximately 13 persistent and approximately 20 newly diagnosed Graves' disease patients.

Findings and caveats that apply to the study as a whole: Lower TCR Shannon entropy and fewer highly expanded clones were observed in persistent Graves' disease patients than in newly diagnosed patients, which suggested clonal expansion. Peripheral blood alone was examined, since thyroid tissue, which constituted the primary lesion, could not be accessed. The authors noted that the small sample size was a limitation that may lower accuracy. More public clonotypes were shared among persistent patients (over 2,500) than among newly diagnosed patients (966). Sequencing and analysis were restricted to the TCR beta chain.

This clonotype was recorded once. Its cognate antigen has yet to be identified. No much larger clone is present one base from it, and per-base qualities are unavailable. Single-read evidence is weak. The time point label on this specimen signifies: newly diagnosed GD, antithyroid drugs for less than 3 months. For both TCR sequencing and RNA sequencing, RNA was extracted from PBMCs using TRIzol. Graves' disease was diagnosed according to American Thyroid Association guidelines. Recruitment of patients was carried out at an endocrinology department in Xi'an, China. Each patient gave about 8.1 milliliters of peripheral blood, collected in an EDTA anticoagulant tube. Ficoll Paque Plus density gradient separation was used to isolate PBMCs, and no additional T cell sorting was done. An Agilent 2100 Bioanalyzer and agarose gel were used to check RNA quality, and a NanoDrop 2000 was used to measure RNA concentration.

Library method: multiplex PCR. TCRdb shows the sequencer as Illumina HiSeq 4000. TCR beta libraries were built with iRepertoire HTBI primers and Arm-PCR amplification of CDR3 regions. Before sequencing, the PCR products went through gel purification. The original methods were these. Across samples, roughly 60 TRBV and 15 or so TRBJ segments were identified and used for gene usage analysis of CDR3 amino acid clonotypes. COPE and FqMerger were used to merge filtered high-quality paired reads into contigs. Contigs were aligned with BLAST to IMGT TRBV, TRBD and TRBJ reference genes, and CDR3 was defined per IMGT. Clonotypes above 0.1% frequency were classified as highly expanded clones. Repertoire diversity was measured by Shannon entropy, and V-J evenness by the Gini coefficient. A clonotype was considered public if more than one individual shared it. The public reads were quality trimmed at Q25 with fastp and then assembled into clones with MiXCR by TCRdb, keeping productive beta chains. Rows matching on CDR3 protein sequence are summarized as one entry with the most common DNA and genes. The V and J calls and clone size come from TCRdb's table, not from the authors' own analysis. The sample has about 200,000 distinct CDR3 sequences on record, roughly 19% of them singletons. The ten largest make up 12% of the sample.

The data also belong to a second study, concerning T cells in Graves' hyperthyroidism and ophthalmopathy. The second publication reports: Stable Graves' hyperthyroidism was defined as no progression to ophthalmopathy during 18 months of follow-up. Hyperthyroidism patients were aged 18 to 65 years and newly diagnosed, with disease duration of less than 2 months. The study excluded patients with uncontrolled infections, other autoimmune diseases, pregnancy or lactation. Diagnoses were established on the basis of clinical symptoms, serum thyroxine and TRAb, thyroid ultrasound, and orbital computed tomography. The first round of RT-PCR for the TCR CDR3 was performed with the HTBI primer set and the Qiagen OneStep RT-PCR kit. Blood samples also contained most of the expanded thyroid clonotypes (frequency above 0.001), which suggests that blood repertoires may reflect thyroid immune responses. Ophthalmopathy was separated from stable hyperthyroidism by a 13 V-J signature model, with over 85% sensitivity and approximately 84% specificity obtained in cross-validation and 80%/75% obtained in testing. In validation, the model predicted progression to ophthalmopathy with roughly 66% sensitivity and about 72% specificity, a median of roughly seven months before onset. To identify distinguishing TCR V-J signatures, a discovery cohort of around 100 patients was used, comprising fewer than 45 with Graves' ophthalmopathy and approximately 57 with stable Graves' hyperthyroidism. Prospective prediction of ophthalmopathy was tested in an independent validation cohort consisting of some 18 hyperthyroidism patients and approximately 16 patients who later progressed to ophthalmopathy. The roughly 91 discovery patients were randomly divided into training and test sets at a 7:3 ratio. Thyroid tissue and blood T-cell repertoires from about six Graves' hyperthyroidism patients were also compared in the study. After sampling, hyperthyroidism patients received methimazole starting at 30 mg daily, and ophthalmopathy patients received high-dose intravenous methylprednisolone. Libraries were constructed in a second round of multiplex PCR, after which size selection and purification were performed. Libraries were sequenced paired-end with 100 bp reads on an Illumina HiSeq2000. SOAPnuke was used to process the raw data, removing reads that contained adapters or uncalled bases, had a mean Phred below 15, or lacked an exact match to the constant primer or identifier. High-quality paired reads were merged using COPE v1.2.5, and each unique nucleotide sequence was defined as a clonotype. Clonotypes were aligned to IMGT TRBV, TRBD and TRBJ reference segments using MiTCR v1.1. Analysis was restricted to V-J combinations with a frequency above 0.0001, which covered roughly 99% of repertoires. A TCS score was defined as the ratio of F50 (clonal expansion) to E x V (chaos), with BLOSUM62-based TCRdist applied between CDR3 peptides within each V-J. Welch's t-statistics and random forest reduced some 510 V-J features to fewer than 15, which were used in a naive Bayes classifier (R e1071). No statistical method was used to fix the sample size in advance, and group allocation was not hidden from the investigators. The paper reports TCR Vbeta CDR3 sequencing of roughly 140 peripheral blood samples: fewer than 50 ophthalmopathy, under 80 hyperthyroidism and roughly 17 progressor patients.

The receptor comes from a woman aged 25 to 39 with Graves disease. Donor details come from another sample of the same person, matched by shared clones. Sequencing was performed on peripheral blood mononuclear cells (PBMCs), taken at new diagnosis, from a patient treated with antithyroid drugs.

The CDR3 protein: CASRPTGQGNAIYEQYF. In nucleotide form, the sequence is TGTGCCAGCAGACCGACAGGCCAGGGGAACGCGATCTACGAGCAGTACTTC. This sequence uses TRBV6-1 and TRBJ2-7; TRBD1 is a possible D gene, resting on 6 matching bases. The CDR3 numbers 17 residues from cysteine through phenylalanine. The kept DNA is CDR3 alone, 51 bases in frame from the first base. The junction shows trimming of 6 bases on V and 3 bases on J, plus 24 bases between the germline ends. The germline V gene sets CDR1 to MNHNS and CDR2 to SASEGT.